This T cell receptor (beta chain) was sequenced during a study of radiotherapy plus CTLA-4 blockade in lung cancer listed by TCRdb under 2018. Study-level background: Objective responses were observed in 18% of enrolled patients, and disease control was achieved in 25% to 35%. Study-level results and caveats: TCR clones derived from tumors expanded in peripheral blood after treatment with radiotherapy and ipilimumab. Increased serum interferon-beta after radiation, together with early dynamic changes in blood T cell clones, were reported to be the strongest predictors of response.

In this study, focal radiation therapy paired with CTLA-4 blockade (ipilimumab) was tested in patients who had chemo-refractory metastatic non-small-cell lung cancer. Library prep was done by the immunoSEQ multiplex PCR assay. TCRdb carries this immuneACCESS record with in-frame sequences only. Its versions omit some clonotypes, under half of them owing to an unresolved V gene in the studies checked, with the rest unexplained. In this sample the table shows roughly 58,000 clones, 70% to 85% of which occur a single time. 6.1% of the sample belongs to the ten largest clones. V loses 6 bases of germline sequence and J loses 2 bases, and the interval between the two ends is 7 bases. For CDR1 and CDR2, the germline V gene lists SGHNT and YENEEA. Including the terminal cysteine and phenylalanine, the CDR3 comprises 13 residues. The sequence is cut down to CDR3 DNA, 39 bases in frame from base 1. With respect to this clone: Its antigen target is currently unknown. Base qualities are missing; no much larger clone stands one base away.

This TCR derives from a human donor with non-small cell lung cancer whose response to radiotherapy plus ipilimumab could not be evaluated. Rearrangement joined TRBV11-3 to TRBJ2-2; the D segment could be TRBD1, given 5 matching bases. The starting material was peripheral blood, obtained from a patient treated with radiotherapy plus ipilimumab. The CDR3 corresponds to CASRDTNTGELFF. Here is the DNA: TGTGCCAGCAGGGACACCAACACCGGGGAGCTGTTTTTT.